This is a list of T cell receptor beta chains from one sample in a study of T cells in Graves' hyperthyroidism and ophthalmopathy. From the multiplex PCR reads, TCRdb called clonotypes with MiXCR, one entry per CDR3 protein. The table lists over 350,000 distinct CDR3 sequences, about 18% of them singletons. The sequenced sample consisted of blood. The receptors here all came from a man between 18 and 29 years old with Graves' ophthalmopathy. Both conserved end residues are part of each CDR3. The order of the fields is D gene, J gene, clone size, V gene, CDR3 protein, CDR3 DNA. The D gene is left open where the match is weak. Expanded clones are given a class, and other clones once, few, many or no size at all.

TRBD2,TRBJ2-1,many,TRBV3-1,CASSITSGVLFNEQFF,TGTGCCAGCAGCATTACTAGCGGAGTACTATTCAATGAGCAGTTCTTC
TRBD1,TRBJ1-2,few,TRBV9,CASSGGGQAVNYGYTF,TGTGCCAGCAGCGGAGGAGGACAGGCCGTTAACTATGGCTACACCTTC
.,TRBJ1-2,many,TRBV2,CATRAGTYTF,TGTGCCACCCGGGCTGGGACCTACACCTTC
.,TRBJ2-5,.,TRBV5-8,CASIAGPLETQYF,TGTGCCAGCATTGCCGGACCCCTGGAGACCCAGTACTTC
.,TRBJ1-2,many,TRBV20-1,CSARVNNGYTF,TGCAGTGCTAGAGTAAACAATGGCTACACCTTC
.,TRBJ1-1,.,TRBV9,CASSVVRGGIEAFF,TGTGCCAGCAGCGTAGTGCGCGGGGGTATTGAAGCTTTCTTT
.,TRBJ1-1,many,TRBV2,CASAWAEGTEAFF,TGTGCCTCCGCCTGGGCGGAGGGCACTGAAGCTTTCTTT
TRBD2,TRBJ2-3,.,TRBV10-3,CAISELAGGSDTQYF,TGTGCCATCAGTGAGTTAGCGGGGGGATCAGATACGCAGTATTTT
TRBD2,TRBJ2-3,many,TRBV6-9,CASSTSGGRGTQYF,TGTGCCAGCAGTACAAGCGGGGGGAGGGGTACGCAGTATTTT
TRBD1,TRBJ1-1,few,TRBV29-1,CSVTGGMAFF,TGCAGCGTGACAGGGGGAATGGCTTTCTTT
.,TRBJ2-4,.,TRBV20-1,CSAKGETKNIQYF,TGCAGTGCTAAAGGCGAAACCAAAAACATTCAGTACTTC
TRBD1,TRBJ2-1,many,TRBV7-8,CASSLSYRDRVNNEQFF,TGTGCCAGCAGCTTATCCTACCGGGACAGGGTGAACAATGAGCAGTTCTTC
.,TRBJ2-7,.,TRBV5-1,CASSLAAGGRGEQYF,TGCGCCAGCAGCTTGGCAGCCGGTGGTAGGGGCGAGCAGTACTTC
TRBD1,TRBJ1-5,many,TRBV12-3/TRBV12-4,CASRPGTGGLHQPQHF,TGTGCCAGCCGCCCAGGAACAGGGGGCCTTCATCAGCCCCAGCATTTT
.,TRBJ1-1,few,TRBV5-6,CASSLGGGFRAFF,TGTGCCAGCAGCTTGGGGGGGGGTTTCAGAGCTTTCTTT
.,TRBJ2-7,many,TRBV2,CASKRQLTSYEQYF,TGTGCCAGCAAGAGGCAGCTGACCTCCTACGAGCAGTACTTC
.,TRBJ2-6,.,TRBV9,CASSGGISGANVLTF,TGTGCCAGCAGCGGCGGGATCTCTGGGGCCAACGTCCTGACTTTC
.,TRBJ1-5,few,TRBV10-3,CAISESGGYSNQPQHF,TGTGCCATCAGTGAGTCGGGGGGGTATAGCAATCAGCCCCAGCATTTT
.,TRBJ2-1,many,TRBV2,CASKGGPYNEQFF,TGTGCCAGCAAGGGGGGGCCATACAATGAGCAGTTCTTC
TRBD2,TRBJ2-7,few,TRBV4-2,CASSQERTSGYEQYF,TGTGCCAGCAGCCAAGAGAGGACTAGCGGCTACGAGCAGTACTTC
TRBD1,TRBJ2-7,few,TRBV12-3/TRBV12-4,CASSLLGTGAYEQYF,TGTGCCAGCAGTTTATTAGGGACAGGGGCCTACGAGCAGTACTTC
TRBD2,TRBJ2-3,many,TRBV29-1,CSVGSGGGGTDTQYF,TGCAGCGTGGGTAGCGGGGGGGGTGGCACAGATACGCAGTATTTT
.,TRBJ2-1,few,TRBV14,CASTGTRYNEQFF,TGTGCCAGCACCGGGACCCGTTACAATGAGCAGTTCTTC
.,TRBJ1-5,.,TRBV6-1,CASSRRLGTDSNQPQHF,TGTGCCAGCAGTCGACGCCTCGGGACGGATAGCAATCAGCCCCAGCATTTT
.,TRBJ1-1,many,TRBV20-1,CSARDIGKTEAFF,TGCAGTGCTAGAGATATAGGGAAGACTGAAGCTTTCTTT
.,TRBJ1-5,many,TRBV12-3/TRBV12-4,CASSTSAQPQHF,TGTGCCAGCAGCACCTCGGCTCAGCCCCAGCATTTT
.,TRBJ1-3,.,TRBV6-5,CASSYSYSSGNTIYF,TGTGCCAGCAGTTACTCCTACAGCTCTGGAAACACCATATATTTT
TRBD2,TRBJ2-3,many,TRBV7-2,CASSHRLAGAVPLQYF,TGTGCCAGCAGCCACCGACTAGCGGGGGCCGTACCCTTGCAGTATTTT